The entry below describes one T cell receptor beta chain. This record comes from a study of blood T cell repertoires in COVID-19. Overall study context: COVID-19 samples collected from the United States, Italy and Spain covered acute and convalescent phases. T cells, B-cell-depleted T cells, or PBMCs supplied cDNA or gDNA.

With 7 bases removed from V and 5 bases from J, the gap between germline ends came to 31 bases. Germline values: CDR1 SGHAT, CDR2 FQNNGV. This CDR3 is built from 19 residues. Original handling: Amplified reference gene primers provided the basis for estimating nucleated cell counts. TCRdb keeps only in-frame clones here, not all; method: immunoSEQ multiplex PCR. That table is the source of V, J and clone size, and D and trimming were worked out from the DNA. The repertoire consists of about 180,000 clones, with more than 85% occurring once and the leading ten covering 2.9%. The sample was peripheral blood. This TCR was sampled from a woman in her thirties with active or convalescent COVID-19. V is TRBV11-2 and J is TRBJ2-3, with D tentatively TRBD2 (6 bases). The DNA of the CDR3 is TGTGCCAGCAACTTCGCAGAGCTAGCGACCCAATATGGCGAAGATACGCAGTATTTT. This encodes CASNFAELATQYGEDTQYF.